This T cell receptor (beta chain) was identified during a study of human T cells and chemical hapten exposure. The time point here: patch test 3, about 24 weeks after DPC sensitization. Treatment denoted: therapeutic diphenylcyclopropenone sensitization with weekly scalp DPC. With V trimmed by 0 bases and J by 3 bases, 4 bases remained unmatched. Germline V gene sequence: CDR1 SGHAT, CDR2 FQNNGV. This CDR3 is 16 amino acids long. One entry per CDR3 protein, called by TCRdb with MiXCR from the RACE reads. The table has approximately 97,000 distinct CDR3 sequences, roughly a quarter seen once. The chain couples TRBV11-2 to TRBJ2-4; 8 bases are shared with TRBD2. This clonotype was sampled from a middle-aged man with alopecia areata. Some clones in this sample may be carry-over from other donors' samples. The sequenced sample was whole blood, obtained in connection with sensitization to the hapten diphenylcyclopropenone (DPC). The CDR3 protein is CASSLDPGTSKNIQYF. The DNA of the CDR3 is TGTGCCAGCAGCTTAGACCCCGGGACTAGCAAAAACATTCAGTACTTC.